Listed below are T cell receptor beta chains from one sample, sequenced in a study of OX40 agonist ivuxolimab in advanced cancers. Assay used: immunoSEQ multiplex PCR; TCRdb lists only in-frame clones, some missing. Here the sample spans over 80,000 clones, 86% being singletons. The sample here was CD4+ or CD8+ T cells sorted from blood, taken in a trial of the OX40 agonist ivuxolimab. These receptors all stem from an adult with an advanced solid tumor such as melanoma, head and neck, liver or kidney cancer. The CDR3 runs from the conserved cysteine through the conserved F or W. Fields, in order: clone size, V gene, J gene, D gene, CDR3 DNA, CDR3 protein. A D gene is named only where the DNA matches it firmly. Rows give clone size only sometimes, using once, few, many, or a class for an expanded clone.

>.|TRBV30|TRBJ1-1|.
TGTGCCTGGAGTGTGGGCCAGGGGTACTCTGAAGCTTTCTTT
CAWSVGQGYSEAFF
>.|TRBV7-2|TRBJ2-1|.
TGTGCCAGCAGCTTAGCGTCCGGCGCCATCGGGGGTGAGCAGTTCTTC
CASSLASGAIGGEQFF
>.|TRBV30|TRBJ2-5|.
TGTGCCTGGAGTGTCAGGGAAGCCCAGTACTTC
CAWSVREAQYF
>.|TRBV2|TRBJ1-2|TRBD1
TGTGCCAGCAGTGGAAGGGGGGGACAGGCCGAGCGGACGCCCTATGGCTACACCTTC
CASSGRGGQAERTPYGYTF
>few|TRBV9|TRBJ1-1|TRBD1
TGTGCCAGCAGCCTTACAGGGGTGACTGAAGCTTTCTTT
CASSLTGVTEAFF
>once|TRBV5-1|TRBJ2-3|TRBD2
TGCGCCAGCAGCTCCCTAGCGGGTGGTACAGATACGCAGTATTTT
CASSSLAGGTDTQYF
>.|TRBV30|TRBJ2-3|.
TGTGCCTGGAGTGTAGGTGGAACGCAGTATTTT
CAWSVGGTQYF
>.|TRBV6-5|TRBJ1-6|.
TGTGCCAGCAATGCCAAATCGGGTTCACCCCTCCACTTT
CASNAKSGSPLHF
>.|TRBV14|TRBJ2-5|TRBD1
TGTGCCAGCAGCCCTCGGGACAGCATTTTGGAGACCCAGTACTTC
CASSPRDSILETQYF
>.|TRBV5-6|TRBJ2-3|.
TGTGCCAGCAGCTTCTGGTCCACAGATACGCAGTATTTT
CASSFWSTDTQYF
>.|TRBV13|TRBJ1-1|.
TGTGCCAGCAGCTTAGAATGGTCGGCAGCCATGAACACTGAAGCTTTCTTT
CASSLEWSAAMNTEAFF
>.|TRBV5-4|TRBJ2-2|.
TGTGCCAGCAGCTTGGAGGGGTGGGACACCGGGGAGCTGTTTTTT
CASSLEGWDTGELFF
>.|TRBV11-3|TRBJ2-7|TRBD1
TGTGCCAGCAGCTTTACAGGGGATAGTTACGAGCAGTACTTC
CASSFTGDSYEQYF
>.|TRBV6-5|TRBJ2-3|TRBD1
TGTGCCAGCAGTTACGGGACAGGGAGCACAGATACGCAGTATTTT
CASSYGTGSTDTQYF
>.|TRBV27|TRBJ1-2|.
TGTGCCAGCAGTTTCTCAATTGGGGGGCTCTATGGCTACACCTTC
CASSFSIGGLYGYTF
>.|TRBV6-1|TRBJ2-2|.
TGTGCCAGCAGTGAATGGCGCCCCAACACCGGGGAGCTGTTTTTT
CASSEWRPNTGELFF
>.|TRBV30|TRBJ1-4|.
TGTGCCTGGAGTCCCCTCCTGGGGACTAATGAAAAACTGTTTTTT
CAWSPLLGTNEKLFF
>once|TRBV5-1|TRBJ1-1|TRBD1
TGCGCCAGCAGCTTGGAGGGACAGGGAAGGAACACTGAAGCTTTCTTT
CASSLEGQGRNTEAFF
>.|TRBV5-4|TRBJ1-1|.
TGTGCCAGCAGCCGAGATCTCAGGGAGCCCGACGCTTTCTTT
CASSRDLREPDAFF
>few|TRBV4-2|TRBJ1-6|.
TGTGCCAGCAGCCAAGTTGACCCGGGGGCCCTCCACTTT
CASSQVDPGALHF
>.|TRBV6-6|TRBJ1-5|TRBD1
TGTGCCAGCAGTTACGAAGGGACAGGTTATCAGCCCCAGCATTTT
CASSYEGTGYQPQHF
>.|TRBV2|TRBJ2-6|.
TGTGCCAGCAGTGATTTCCGGGTGGTCTCTGGGGCCAACGTCCTGACTTTC
CASSDFRVVSGANVLTF
>once|TRBV5-1|TRBJ2-3|TRBD2
TGCGCCAGCAGCCCTCGGCCTCTAGCGGGGGGGACCACAGATACGCAGTATTTT
CASSPRPLAGGTTDTQYF
>.|TRBV7-3|TRBJ2-1|TRBD1
TGTGCCAGCAGCATAGGACAGGGGATATCGGTTGAGCAGTTCTTC
CASSIGQGISVEQFF
>.|TRBV7-9|TRBJ2-5|TRBD2
TGTGCCAGCAGCTTCCGAGGGAGGGCTGGTAAAGAGACCCAGTACTTC
CASSFRGRAGKETQYF
>.|TRBV18|TRBJ2-2|.
TGTGCCAGCTCACCATATCGGGGGATCGAGCTGTTTTTT
CASSPYRGIELFF
>.|TRBV19|TRBJ1-4|TRBD1
TGTGCCAGTAGTATTCCAGGGGGTGAAAAACTGTTTTTT
CASSIPGGEKLFF
>.|TRBV30|TRBJ1-5|.
TGTGCCTGGAGTGGAGGGGGAGGGAGTGCCAAAGGTCAGCCCCAGCATTTT
CAWSGGGGSAKGQPQHF
>.|TRBV9|TRBJ2-3|TRBD2
TGTGCCAGCAGCTCACGGACTAGCGGATACACAGATACGCAGTATTTT
CASSSRTSGYTDTQYF
>once|TRBV9|TRBJ2-1|TRBD2
TGTGCCAGCAGCGGGACTAGCGGGATTGAGCAGTTCTTC
CASSGTSGIEQFF
>.|TRBV2|TRBJ2-1|TRBD1
TGTGCCAGCGGCCTCGGAGGGACAGGGGGCTTGAATGAGCAGTTCTTC
CASGLGGTGGLNEQFF
>once|TRBV18|TRBJ1-1|.
TGTGCCAGCTCACCAGTGGTCGGGGGCGCGGACACTGAAGCTTTCTTT
CASSPVVGGADTEAFF
>.|TRBV5-1|TRBJ1-1|.
TGCGCCAGCAGCCCACGGGCGGACGGGAACACTGAAGCTTTCTTT
CASSPRADGNTEAFF
>.|TRBV19|TRBJ2-3|.
TGTGCCAGTCCAAATGGGCCCACAGATACGCAGTATTTT
CASPNGPTDTQYF
>.|TRBV5-1|TRBJ1-1|TRBD1
TGCGCCAGCAGCTTAGGGGACAGGGTGATCGACACTGAAGCTTTCTTT
CASSLGDRVIDTEAFF
>.|TRBV29-1|TRBJ2-7|.
TGCAGCGTCATCAGGGGAATCGACGAGCAGTACTTC
CSVIRGIDEQYF
>few|TRBV18|TRBJ2-5|.
TGTGCCAGCTCCTGGACAGACCAAGAGACCCAGTACTTC
CASSWTDQETQYF
>.|TRBV11-2|TRBJ1-2|.
TGTGCCAGCAGCTTAGAAATATCCGGCTACACCTTC
CASSLEISGYTF
>.|TRBV29-1|TRBJ1-2|.
TGCAGCGCCTCGACAGGAAATAAAGGCTACACCTTC
CSASTGNKGYTF
>.|TRBV7-6|TRBJ1-5|TRBD1
TGTGCCAGCAGCCCCGGGACAGGAGGGTATCAGCCCCAGCATTTT
CASSPGTGGYQPQHF
>.|TRBV15|TRBJ2-7|TRBD1
TGTGCCACCAGCAGAGTGGGAACAGGGGGCCTTGCCTACGAGCAGTACTTC
CATSRVGTGGLAYEQYF
>.|TRBV9|TRBJ2-6|TRBD1
TGTGCCAGCAGCCCACGACAGGGAGCTGGGGCCAACGTCCTGACTTTC
CASSPRQGAGANVLTF
>.|TRBV7-2|TRBJ1-1|TRBD1
TGTGCCAGCAGCTTGGGACAGAGAGCTGAAGCTTTCTTT
CASSLGQRAEAFF
>.|TRBV27|TRBJ2-5|.
TGTGCCAGCACCTCCACGGGGAGATTAGCGGCTCGGGAGACCCAGTACTTC
CASTSTGRLAARETQYF
>.|TRBV6-5|TRBJ1-5|.
TGTGCCAGCAGCCCCGAGGGGAGGAATCAGCCCCAGCATTTT
CASSPEGRNQPQHF
>.|TRBV2|TRBJ2-6|.
TGTGCCAGCAGTTACCTGCAGGCCAACGTCCTGACTTTC
CASSYLQANVLTF
>.|TRBV6-5|TRBJ1-1|.
TGTGCCAGCAGTTACCCGACAATGGGCCCGAACACTGAAGCTTTCTTT
CASSYPTMGPNTEAFF
>few|TRBV7-9|TRBJ1-5|.
TGTGCCAGCGGATTTAGCAATCAGCCCCAGCATTTT
CASGFSNQPQHF
>few|TRBV30|TRBJ2-6|TRBD1
TGTGCCTGGAGTGGGACAGGATTATCTGGGGCCAACGTCCTGACTTTC
CAWSGTGLSGANVLTF
>few|TRBV11-2|TRBJ2-7|TRBD2
TGTGCCAGCAGCTTAGGGGGACTAGCAAATGCTGAGTACTTC
CASSLGGLANAEYF
>.|TRBV7-2|TRBJ2-7|.
TGTGCCAGCAGCCTAGGATTGGGCGGCTACGAGCAGTACTTC
CASSLGLGGYEQYF
>once|TRBV6-6|TRBJ2-7|.
TGTGCCAGCAGTACCAGGGAATTCTACGAGCAGTACTTC
CASSTREFYEQYF
>.|TRBV9|TRBJ1-1|.
TGTGCCAGCAGCGTTGGCCAGAGTTCCGTCACTGAAGCTTTCTTT
CASSVGQSSVTEAFF
>.|TRBV7-8|TRBJ2-7|TRBD2
TGTGCCAGCAGCTTCTCAAGGGCTAGCGGGAGGGCCGTTACCTACGAGCAGTACTTC
CASSFSRASGRAVTYEQYF
>.|TRBV4-3|TRBJ2-3|.
TGCGCCAGCAGCCAGGGCCTCACAGATACGCAGTATTTT
CASSQGLTDTQYF
>.|TRBV6-5|TRBJ2-3|.
TGTGCCAGCAGCCCCCGGGAACCCACAGATACGCAGTATTTT
CASSPREPTDTQYF
>.|TRBV7-8|TRBJ1-2|.
TGTGCCAGCAGCTTATCCCATACAGTAAACTATGGCTACACCTTC
CASSLSHTVNYGYTF
>.|TRBV10-3|TRBJ2-7|TRBD1
TGTGCCATCAGTGAGGGACAGGGTTACGAGCAGTACTTC
CAISEGQGYEQYF
>.|TRBV5-1|TRBJ2-3|.
TGCGCCAGCCGCGATGTCCCGGGGGGCGCTCCTACGCAGTATTTT
CASRDVPGGAPTQYF